This T cell receptor (beta chain) originates from a study of shared clonotypes between healthy human individuals. Broader study findings: Clonotypes not shared had lower generation probabilities than those common to all four donors.

Clones were read by immunoSEQ multiplex PCR, and TCRdb kept only the in-frame ones, dropping some. The repertoire holds approximately 1,500,000 clones, 96% seen once, with about 1.2% in the top ten. Worth noting for this clone: Its antigen is as yet unknown.

The sequence was obtained from a man aged 25 to 45 in good health. The sequenced sample was naive CD4+ T cells sorted from blood. The subset was: CD45RA+ positively selected.

CDR3 region: CASSLGVSDTQYF. The DNA of the CDR3 is TGCGCCAGCAGCCTAGGGGTCTCGGATACGCAGTATTTT. This chain joins TRBV4-3 and TRBJ2-3, with D possibly TRBD1 on 5 matching bases. V gave up 4 bases and J gave up 6 bases, with 11 bases separating them. This CDR3 region has 13 residues. Germline values: CDR1 LGHNA, CDR2 YSLEER.